Given below is one TCR beta chain in context. The CDR3 length is 13 residues. V dropped 3 bases and J dropped 0 bases, with 5 bases sitting between them. Germline V gene sequence: CDR1 SQVTM, CDR2 ANQGSEA. TCRdb ran MiXCR on the 5' RACE reads and lists one entry per CDR3 protein. Here the sample spans 350,000 to 500,000 distinct CDR3 sequences, more than 15% being singletons. This sample was taken from a study of T-cell memory formation after mild COVID-19. About the study: The two donors had largely donor-specific TCR clusters.

Sequences were obtained from PBMCs or a T cell subset sorted from them (not recorded which). This receptor was obtained from a man between 18 and 29 years old who had mild COVID-19 (a few samples of this study predate the infection). Cell type and time point are not known. The rearrangement joins TRBV29-1 to TRBJ2-2; perhaps TRBD1 as D (5 bases). The CDR3 DNA follows: TGCAGCGTTGACAGGGCGAACACCGGGGAGCTGTTTTTT. This codes for CSVDRANTGELFF.